The rows below give T cell receptor beta chains drawn from one sample of a study of blood T cell repertoires in COVID-19. The assay was immunoSEQ multiplex PCR, and TCRdb's table has in-frame clones only and misses some. The sample includes 200,000 to 250,000 clones, more than 75% of them seen just once. Sequencing was performed on peripheral blood. The origin of the receptors is a human donor in a cohort sampled during active COVID-19. Each CDR3 is given with its conserved first and last residue. D genes are given only for firm matches. The listing skips clone size in some rows; elsewhere it reads once, few, many or a size class.

CDR3aa: CASSWGTGGEGYTF
CDR3nt: TGTGCCAGCAGCTGGGGGACAGGGGGAGAAGGCTACACCTTC
d_gene: TRBD1
j_gene: TRBJ1-2
abundance: .
v_gene: TRBV2

CDR3aa: CASSPDSHQPQHF
CDR3nt: TGTGCCAGCAGTCCCGACAGTCATCAGCCCCAGCATTTT
d_gene: .
j_gene: TRBJ1-5
abundance: .
v_gene: TRBV12-3/TRBV12-4

CDR3aa: CASSYRGGADQYF
CDR3nt: TGTGCCAGCAGTTACAGAGGGGGCGCGGATCAGTACTTC
d_gene: TRBD1
j_gene: TRBJ2-7
abundance: .
v_gene: TRBV6-2/TRBV6-3

CDR3aa: CASSQGGGWDTEAFF
CDR3nt: TGCGCCAGCAGCCAAGGTGGGGGGTGGGACACTGAAGCTTTCTTT
d_gene: .
j_gene: TRBJ1-1
abundance: .
v_gene: TRBV4-3

CDR3aa: CASSASGTSGGLFF
CDR3nt: TGTGCCAGCAGCGCATCAGGGACTAGCGGGGGCTTGTTCTTC
d_gene: TRBD2
j_gene: TRBJ2-1
abundance: .
v_gene: TRBV7-3

CDR3aa: CASSVGGGRYNEQFF
CDR3nt: TGTGCCAGCAGCGTCGGAGGGGGCAGGTACAATGAGCAGTTCTTC
d_gene: .
j_gene: TRBJ2-1
abundance: .
v_gene: TRBV9

CDR3aa: CASSLEVRGRTGELFF
CDR3nt: TGTGCCAGCAGCTTAGAAGTTCGGGGGAGAACCGGGGAGCTGTTTTTT
d_gene: .
j_gene: TRBJ2-2
abundance: once
v_gene: TRBV7-9

CDR3aa: CASSRAQRLSNQPQHF
CDR3nt: TGTGCCAGCAGTCGTGCGCAGCGACTTAGCAATCAGCCCCAGCATTTT
d_gene: .
j_gene: TRBJ1-5
abundance: medium-sized
v_gene: TRBV28

CDR3aa: CASSLDGQGYYGYTF
CDR3nt: TGCGCCAGCAGCTTGGACGGACAGGGATACTATGGCTACACCTTC
d_gene: TRBD1
j_gene: TRBJ1-2
abundance: .
v_gene: TRBV5-1

CDR3aa: CASSLPGTLNTEAFF
CDR3nt: TGTGCCAGCAGTTTGCCCGGGACATTGAACACTGAAGCTTTCTTT
d_gene: .
j_gene: TRBJ1-1
abundance: .
v_gene: TRBV28

CDR3aa: CASSVPDRNYEQYF
CDR3nt: TGCGCCAGCAGTGTACCTGACAGGAACTACGAGCAGTACTTC
d_gene: .
j_gene: TRBJ2-7
abundance: .
v_gene: TRBV5-1

CDR3aa: CASSLEGDTEAFF
CDR3nt: TGTGCCAGCAGTTTAGAGGGCGACACTGAAGCTTTCTTT
d_gene: .
j_gene: TRBJ1-1
abundance: once
v_gene: TRBV27

CDR3aa: CASQAYRSGEKLFF
CDR3nt: TGTGCCAGCCAGGCTTACCGCTCTGGTGAAAAACTGTTTTTT
d_gene: .
j_gene: TRBJ1-4
abundance: .
v_gene: TRBV25-1

CDR3aa: CASSPRSGSRETQYF
CDR3nt: TGTGCCAGCTCACCACGCAGCGGGAGCCGAGAGACCCAGTACTTC
d_gene: TRBD2
j_gene: TRBJ2-5
abundance: .
v_gene: TRBV18

CDR3aa: CASSLRRTEHQHF
CDR3nt: TGTGCCAGCAGCTTGAGGCGGACAGAGCACCAGCATTTT
d_gene: .
j_gene: TRBJ1-5
abundance: .
v_gene: TRBV5-6

CDR3aa: CSGPQRRHF
CDR3nt: TGCAGCGGACCCCAAAGGAGGCATTTT
d_gene: .
j_gene: TRBJ2-3
abundance: once
v_gene: TRBV29-1

CDR3aa: CASSYGMEANSPLHF
CDR3nt: TGTGCCAGCAGTTACGGGATGGAGGCTAATTCACCCCTCCACTTT
d_gene: .
j_gene: TRBJ1-6
abundance: few
v_gene: TRBV6-5

CDR3aa: CASSQGPDTNYGYTF
CDR3nt: TGTGCCAGCAGCCAAGGGCCGGACACGAACTATGGCTACACCTTC
d_gene: .
j_gene: TRBJ1-2
abundance: .
v_gene: TRBV3-1/TRBV3-2

CDR3aa: CASSYGTPAQGEQFF
CDR3nt: TGTGCCAGCAGTTACGGGACCCCCGCACAGGGTGAGCAGTTCTTC
d_gene: .
j_gene: TRBJ2-1
abundance: .
v_gene: TRBV6-2/TRBV6-3

CDR3aa: CASSPGTSGYNEQFF
CDR3nt: TGTGCCAGCAGCCCAGGGACTAGCGGATACAATGAGCAGTTCTTC
d_gene: TRBD2
j_gene: TRBJ2-1
abundance: .
v_gene: TRBV6-5

CDR3aa: CASSLASETQYF
CDR3nt: TGTGCCAGCAGCTTAGCGTCGGAGACCCAGTACTTC
d_gene: .
j_gene: TRBJ2-5
abundance: .
v_gene: TRBV7-9

CDR3aa: CATSREGTGAYEQYF
CDR3nt: TGTGCCACCAGCAGAGAGGGGACAGGGGCCTACGAGCAGTACTTC
d_gene: TRBD1
j_gene: TRBJ2-7
abundance: .
v_gene: TRBV15

CDR3aa: CASSSRAGNQPQHF
CDR3nt: TGTGCCAGCAGTTCTCGCGCGGGTAATCAGCCCCAGCATTTT
d_gene: .
j_gene: TRBJ1-5
abundance: once
v_gene: TRBV28

CDR3aa: CASRDRGISHEQYF
CDR3nt: TGTGCCAGCAGGGACAGGGGGATCTCCCACGAGCAGTACTTC
d_gene: TRBD1
j_gene: TRBJ2-7
abundance: many
v_gene: TRBV2

CDR3aa: CASKRVMNTEAFF
CDR3nt: TGTGCCAGTAAGCGGGTAATGAACACTGAAGCTTTCTTT
d_gene: .
j_gene: TRBJ1-1
abundance: many
v_gene: TRBV19

CDR3aa: CASQYSNQPQHF
CDR3nt: TGTGCCAGTCAATATAGTAATCAGCCCCAGCATTTT
d_gene: .
j_gene: TRBJ1-5
abundance: .
v_gene: TRBV19

CDR3aa: CASSLYGLNTEAFF
CDR3nt: TGTGCCAGCAGCTTATATGGCCTGAACACTGAAGCTTTCTTT
d_gene: .
j_gene: TRBJ1-1
abundance: .
v_gene: TRBV7-2

CDR3aa: CATSDTGPGSGFTDTQYF
CDR3nt: TGTGCCACCAGTGATACGGGGCCGGGTAGCGGGTTCACAGATACGCAGTATTTT
d_gene: TRBD2
j_gene: TRBJ2-3
abundance: .
v_gene: TRBV24-1

CDR3aa: CATSSGTWGQNNEQFF
CDR3nt: TGTGCCACCAGCTCCGGAACTTGGGGGCAAAACAATGAGCAGTTCTTC
d_gene: .
j_gene: TRBJ2-1
abundance: .
v_gene: TRBV15

CDR3aa: CASSPFSGNTIYF
CDR3nt: TGTGCCAGCAGCCCCTTCTCTGGAAACACCATATATTTT
d_gene: .
j_gene: TRBJ1-3
abundance: .
v_gene: TRBV7-8

CDR3aa: CAISESTSGSGYF
CDR3nt: TGTGCCATCAGTGAGTCGACTAGCGGGAGTGGGTATTTT
d_gene: TRBD2
j_gene: TRBJ2-3
abundance: once
v_gene: TRBV10-3

CDR3aa: CASSFGRGRDYGYTF
CDR3nt: TGTGCCAGCAGCTTTGGCAGGGGTAGAGACTATGGCTACACCTTC
d_gene: .
j_gene: TRBJ1-2
abundance: .
v_gene: TRBV5-4

CDR3aa: CASSLDRAPLHF
CDR3nt: TGTGCCAGCAGCCTCGACAGGGCACCCCTCCACTTT
d_gene: TRBD1
j_gene: TRBJ1-6
abundance: few
v_gene: TRBV7-8

CDR3aa: CASRPGVSSYEQYF
CDR3nt: TGTGCCAGCAGACCCGGGGTCAGCTCCTACGAGCAGTACTTC
d_gene: .
j_gene: TRBJ2-7
abundance: .
v_gene: TRBV28

CDR3aa: CASSSPGQGKKNEQFF
CDR3nt: TGTGCCAGCAGCTCGCCGGGACAGGGTAAGAAAAATGAGCAGTTCTTC
d_gene: TRBD1
j_gene: TRBJ2-1
abundance: once
v_gene: TRBV11-2

CDR3aa: CASRATGTVATGELFF
CDR3nt: TGTGCCAGCAGAGCTACCGGGACAGTAGCCACCGGGGAGCTGTTTTTT
d_gene: TRBD1
j_gene: TRBJ2-2
abundance: .
v_gene: TRBV28

CDR3aa: CASSKGTGKGKLFF
CDR3nt: TGTGCCAGTAGTAAAGGGACAGGGAAGGGAAAACTGTTTTTT
d_gene: TRBD1
j_gene: TRBJ1-4
abundance: .
v_gene: TRBV19

CDR3aa: CASSSGQYGYTF
CDR3nt: TGTGCCAGCAGCTCTGGACAGTATGGCTACACCTTC
d_gene: .
j_gene: TRBJ1-2
abundance: .
v_gene: TRBV12-3/TRBV12-4

CDR3aa: CASSLSSSYNEQFF
CDR3nt: TGTGCCAGCTCACTTAGCAGCTCCTACAATGAGCAGTTCTTC
d_gene: .
j_gene: TRBJ2-1
abundance: .
v_gene: TRBV18

CDR3aa: CASSLGGVQPQHF
CDR3nt: TGTGCCAGCAGCTTGGGGGGAGTACAGCCCCAGCATTTT
d_gene: .
j_gene: TRBJ1-5
abundance: .
v_gene: TRBV7-9

CDR3aa: CASSSRIRDSDYGYTF
CDR3nt: TGTGCCAGCAGCTCACGAATCCGGGACAGCGACTATGGCTACACCTTC
d_gene: TRBD1
j_gene: TRBJ1-2
abundance: .
v_gene: TRBV11-1

CDR3aa: CASSAGGPNQPQHF
CDR3nt: TGTGCCAGCAGTGCGGGGGGACCCAATCAGCCCCAGCATTTT
d_gene: .
j_gene: TRBJ1-5
abundance: .
v_gene: TRBV6-2/TRBV6-3

CDR3aa: CASSQGQGSSPLHF
CDR3nt: TGTGCCAGCAGCCAAGGACAGGGAAGTTCACCCCTCCACTTT
d_gene: TRBD1
j_gene: TRBJ1-6
abundance: .
v_gene: TRBV3-1/TRBV3-2

CDR3aa: CASSSLAGVYNYETQYF
CDR3nt: TGTGCCAGTAGTAGTCTAGCGGGAGTGTACAATTACGAGACCCAGTACTTC
d_gene: TRBD2
j_gene: TRBJ2-5
abundance: .
v_gene: TRBV19

CDR3aa: CASSQEDNGSYEQYF
CDR3nt: TGTGCCAGCAGCCAAGAGGACAACGGATCCTACGAGCAGTACTTC
d_gene: .
j_gene: TRBJ2-7
abundance: .
v_gene: TRBV4-2

CDR3aa: CASSKREWSGELFF
CDR3nt: TGTGCCAGCAGCAAGCGGGAGTGGTCCGGGGAGCTGTTTTTT
d_gene: TRBD2
j_gene: TRBJ2-2
abundance: .
v_gene: TRBV4-2

CDR3aa: CASSVDETSWNGYTF
CDR3nt: TGTGCCAGCAGCGTAGATGAGACAAGTTGGAATGGCTACACCTTC
d_gene: .
j_gene: TRBJ1-2
abundance: .
v_gene: TRBV9

CDR3aa: CASSLGPGSTGELFF
CDR3nt: TGTGCCAGCAGTTTGGGCCCTGGGAGCACCGGGGAGCTGTTTTTT
d_gene: .
j_gene: TRBJ2-2
abundance: once
v_gene: TRBV27

CDR3aa: CASSAASGRNTGELFF
CDR3nt: TGCGCCAGCAGCGCGGCTAGCGGGAGGAACACCGGGGAGCTGTTTTTT
d_gene: TRBD2
j_gene: TRBJ2-2
abundance: .
v_gene: TRBV5-1

CDR3aa: CASTKGAARDTQYF
CDR3nt: TGTGCCAGCACCAAGGGGGCGGCAAGAGATACGCAGTATTTT
d_gene: TRBD1
j_gene: TRBJ2-3
abundance: .
v_gene: TRBV6-5

CDR3aa: CASAPQGGPSNYGYTF
CDR3nt: TGTGCCAGCGCCCCCCAGGGGGGCCCCTCGAACTATGGCTACACCTTC
d_gene: TRBD1
j_gene: TRBJ1-2
abundance: few
v_gene: TRBV27

CDR3aa: CASSWRAGSNTEAFF
CDR3nt: TGCGCCAGCAGCTGGCGGGCAGGCTCGAACACTGAAGCTTTCTTT
d_gene: .
j_gene: TRBJ1-1
abundance: .
v_gene: TRBV5-1

CDR3aa: CASSTSRGTSGYNEQFF
CDR3nt: TGTGCCAGTAGCACCTCCAGGGGGACTAGCGGCTACAATGAGCAGTTCTTC
d_gene: TRBD2
j_gene: TRBJ2-1
abundance: .
v_gene: TRBV19

CDR3aa: CASSPGGGRGEAFF
CDR3nt: TGTGCCAGCAGCCCCGGGGGGGGTCGGGGCGAAGCTTTCTTT
d_gene: .
j_gene: TRBJ1-1
abundance: once
v_gene: TRBV11-3